This T cell receptor (beta chain) originates from a study of T cells in Graves' hyperthyroidism and ophthalmopathy. The germline gives CDR1 GTSNPN, CDR2 SVGIG (reference sequence). The CDR3 sequence is 16 residues long. V lost 5 bases and J lost 1, with 18 bases in between. In this sample, this clonotype turned up many times. Amplification yielded TCR beta CDR3 regions, with RNA transcripts as the source. HTBI primers were the set used in a first-round RT-PCR of the TCR CDR3. TCRdb reprocessed the multiplex PCR reads via MiXCR and lists one record per CDR3 protein. The sample carries some 550,000 distinct CDR3 sequences, around 20% recorded once.

The sample consisted of blood. The TCR comes from a man between 18 and 29 years old with Graves' hyperthyroidism. The V and J genes are TRBV30 and TRBJ1-5; weak D call: TRBD1 (6 bases). CDR3 DNA: TGTGCCTGGCGAAGGGGGTATTTCGGAAGCAATCAGCCCCAGCATTTT. It yields the protein CAWRRGYFGSNQPQHF.